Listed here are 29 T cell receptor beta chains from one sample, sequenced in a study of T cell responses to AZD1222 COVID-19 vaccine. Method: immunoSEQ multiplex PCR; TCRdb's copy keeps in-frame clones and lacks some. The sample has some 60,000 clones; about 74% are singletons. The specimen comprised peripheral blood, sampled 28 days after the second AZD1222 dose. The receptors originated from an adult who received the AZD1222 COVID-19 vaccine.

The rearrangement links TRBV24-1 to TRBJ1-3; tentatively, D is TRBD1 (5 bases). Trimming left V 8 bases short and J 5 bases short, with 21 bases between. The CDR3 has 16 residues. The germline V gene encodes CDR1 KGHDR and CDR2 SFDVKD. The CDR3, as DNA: TGTGCCACCAACGGGAGGTCGTTTACAGGTCGAAACACCATATATTTT. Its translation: CATNGRSFTGRNTIYF.

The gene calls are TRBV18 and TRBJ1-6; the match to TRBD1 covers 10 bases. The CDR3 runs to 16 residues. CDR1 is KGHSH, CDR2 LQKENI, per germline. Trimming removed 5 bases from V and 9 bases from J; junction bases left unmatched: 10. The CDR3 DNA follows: TGTGCCAGCTCAAGGACCGGGACAGGGGATACTTCACCCCTCCACTTT. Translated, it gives CASSRTGTGDTSPLHF.

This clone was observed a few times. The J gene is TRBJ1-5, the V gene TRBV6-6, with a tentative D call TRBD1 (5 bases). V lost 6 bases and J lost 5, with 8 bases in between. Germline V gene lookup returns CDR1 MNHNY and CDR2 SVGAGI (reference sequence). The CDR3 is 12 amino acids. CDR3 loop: CASSTGDQPQHF. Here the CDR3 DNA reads TGTGCCAGCAGCACGGGGGATCAGCCCCAGCATTTT.

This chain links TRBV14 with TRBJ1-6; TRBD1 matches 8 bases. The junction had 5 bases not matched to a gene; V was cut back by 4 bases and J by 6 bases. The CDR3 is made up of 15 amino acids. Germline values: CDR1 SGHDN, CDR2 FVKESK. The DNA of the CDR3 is TGTGCCAGCAGCCGGACAGGGAGGAGTAATTCACCCCTCCACTTT. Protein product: CASSRTGRSNSPLHF.

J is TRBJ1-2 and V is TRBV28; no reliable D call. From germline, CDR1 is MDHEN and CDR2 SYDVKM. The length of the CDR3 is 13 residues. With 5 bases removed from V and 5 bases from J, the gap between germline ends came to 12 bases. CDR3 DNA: TGTGCCAGCAGTCCGGCCCAGGCTTATGGCTACACCTTC. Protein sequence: CASSPAQAYGYTF.

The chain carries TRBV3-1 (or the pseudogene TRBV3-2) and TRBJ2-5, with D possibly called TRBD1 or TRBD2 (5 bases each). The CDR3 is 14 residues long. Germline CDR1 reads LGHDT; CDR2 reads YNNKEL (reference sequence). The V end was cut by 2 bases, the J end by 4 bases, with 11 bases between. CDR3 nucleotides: TGTGCCAGCAGCCAAAGGGACCGGGGAGAGACCCAGTACTTC. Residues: CASSQRDRGETQYF.

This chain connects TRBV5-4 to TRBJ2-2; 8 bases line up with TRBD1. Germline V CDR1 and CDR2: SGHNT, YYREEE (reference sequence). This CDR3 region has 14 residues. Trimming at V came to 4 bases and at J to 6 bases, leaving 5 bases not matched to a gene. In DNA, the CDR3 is TGTGCCAGCAGCCTCGACAGGGGCCCCGGGGAGCTGTTTTTT. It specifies CASSLDRGPGELFF.

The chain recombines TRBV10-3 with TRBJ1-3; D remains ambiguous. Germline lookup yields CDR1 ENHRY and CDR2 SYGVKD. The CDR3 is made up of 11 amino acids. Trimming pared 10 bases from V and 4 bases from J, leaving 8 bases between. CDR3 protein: CATSGGNTIYF. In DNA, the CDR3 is TGTGCCACCTCCGGGGGAAACACCATATATTTT.

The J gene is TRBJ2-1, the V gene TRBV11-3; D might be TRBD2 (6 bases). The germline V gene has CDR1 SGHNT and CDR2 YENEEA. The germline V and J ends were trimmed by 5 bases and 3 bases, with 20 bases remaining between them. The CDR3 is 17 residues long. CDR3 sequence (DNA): TGTGCCAGCAGCGGTGGGTCTGACGGGGGAATCTACAATGAGCAGTTCTTC. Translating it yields CASSGGSDGGIYNEQFF.

The CDR3: CASSRDRNNYGYTF. CDR3 coding DNA: TGTGCCAGCAGTCGGGACAGAAATAACTATGGCTACACCTTC. This chain uses TRBV6-5 with TRBJ1-2, with 7 nucleotides matching TRBD1. Germline-derived CDR1 and CDR2 are MNHEY and SVGAGI. With V trimmed by 5 bases and J by 1 base, 4 bases remained unmatched. This CDR3 region has 14 residues.

CDR3 protein: CASSEGQGANTEAFF. CDR3 DNA sequence: TGTGCCAGTAGTGAGGGACAGGGGGCGAACACTGAAGCTTTCTTT. This sequence joins TRBV19 and TRBJ1-1; 12 nucleotides match TRBD1. Germline V gene data show CDR1 as LNHDA and CDR2 as SQIVND (reference sequence). V shed 5 bases, J shed 1 base, and the junction held 2 bases outside the gene matches. This CDR3 has 15 amino acids.

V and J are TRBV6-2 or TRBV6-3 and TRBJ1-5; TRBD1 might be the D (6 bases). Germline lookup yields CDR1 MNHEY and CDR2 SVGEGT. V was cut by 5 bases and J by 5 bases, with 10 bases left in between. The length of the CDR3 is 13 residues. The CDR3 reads CASSPGDYQPQHF. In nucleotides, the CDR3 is TGTGCCAGCAGTCCAGGGGACTATCAGCCCCAGCATTTT.

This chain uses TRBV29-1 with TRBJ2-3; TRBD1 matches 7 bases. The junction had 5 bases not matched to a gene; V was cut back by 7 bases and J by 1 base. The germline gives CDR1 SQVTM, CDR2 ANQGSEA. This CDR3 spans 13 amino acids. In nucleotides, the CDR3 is TGCAGCGCAAACACAGGGGGCACAGATACGCAGTATTTT. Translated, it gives CSANTGGTDTQYF.

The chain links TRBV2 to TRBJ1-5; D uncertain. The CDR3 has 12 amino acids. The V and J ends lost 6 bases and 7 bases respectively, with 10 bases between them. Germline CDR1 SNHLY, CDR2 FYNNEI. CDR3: CASSGDGQPQHF. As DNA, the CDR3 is TGTGCCAGCAGCGGGGATGGGCAGCCCCAGCATTTT.

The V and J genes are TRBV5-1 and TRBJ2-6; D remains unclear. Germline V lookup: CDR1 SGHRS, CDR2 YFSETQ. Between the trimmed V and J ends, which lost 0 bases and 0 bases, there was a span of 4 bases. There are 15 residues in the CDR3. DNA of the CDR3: TGCGCCAGCAGCTTGGAAAGCTCTGGGGCCAACGTCCTGACTTTC. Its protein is CASSLESSGANVLTF. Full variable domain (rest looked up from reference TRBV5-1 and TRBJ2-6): KAGVTQTPRYLIKTRGQQVTLSCSPISGHRSVSWYQQTPGQGLQFLFEYFSETQRNKGNFPGRFSGRQFSNSRSEMNVSTLELGDSALYLCASSLESSGANVLTFGAGSRLTVL.

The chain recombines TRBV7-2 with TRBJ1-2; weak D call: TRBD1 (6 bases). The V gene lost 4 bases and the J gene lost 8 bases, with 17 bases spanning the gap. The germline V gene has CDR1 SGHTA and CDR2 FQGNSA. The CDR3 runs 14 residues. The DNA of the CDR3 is TGTGCCAGCAGCTCAAGGGTGGGGGGCGGAGGCTACACCTTC. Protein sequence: CASSSRVGGGGYTF.

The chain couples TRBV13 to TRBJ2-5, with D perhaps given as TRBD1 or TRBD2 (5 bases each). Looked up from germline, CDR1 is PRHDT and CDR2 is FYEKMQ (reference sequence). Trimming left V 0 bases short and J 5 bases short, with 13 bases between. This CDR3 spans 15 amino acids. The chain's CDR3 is CASSLGQDSWETQYF. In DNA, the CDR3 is TGTGCCAGCAGCTTAGGACAGGACTCGTGGGAGACCCAGTACTTC.

In DNA, the CDR3 is TGTGCCAGCAGCCCGGACAGGGCAGTACAATCACCCCTCCACTTT. Protein product: CASSPDRAVQSPLHF. The V call is TRBV11-2, the J call TRBJ1-6, with 8 bases fitting TRBD1. Germline V gene lookup returns CDR1 SGHAT and CDR2 FQNNGV. V lost 5 bases and J lost 10; bases outside the gene matches: 10. The CDR3 extends over 15 amino acids.

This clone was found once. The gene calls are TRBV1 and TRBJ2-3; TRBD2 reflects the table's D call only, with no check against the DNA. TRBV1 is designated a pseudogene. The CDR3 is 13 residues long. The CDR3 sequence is CTSIRWRADTQYF. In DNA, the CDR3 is TGCACCAGCATAAGGTGGCGGGCAGATACGCAGTATTTT.

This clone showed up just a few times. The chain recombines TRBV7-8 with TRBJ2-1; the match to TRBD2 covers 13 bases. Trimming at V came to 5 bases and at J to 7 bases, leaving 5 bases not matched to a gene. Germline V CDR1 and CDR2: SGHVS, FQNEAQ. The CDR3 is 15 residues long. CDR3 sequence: CASSDTSGGGNEQFF. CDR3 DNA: TGTGCCAGCAGCGATACTAGCGGGGGGGGAAATGAGCAGTTCTTC.

The CDR3 here is CASSLGGADEKLFF. CDR3 DNA sequence: TGTGCCAGCAGCTTGGGAGGCGCGGACGAAAAACTGTTTTTT. The chain carries TRBV5-5 and TRBJ1-4; D gene ambiguous. The ends were cut back, 0 bases at V and 8 bases at J, with 11 bases in the middle. Germline V gene data show CDR1 as SGHKS and CDR2 as YYEKEE (reference sequence). The CDR3 has 14 residues.

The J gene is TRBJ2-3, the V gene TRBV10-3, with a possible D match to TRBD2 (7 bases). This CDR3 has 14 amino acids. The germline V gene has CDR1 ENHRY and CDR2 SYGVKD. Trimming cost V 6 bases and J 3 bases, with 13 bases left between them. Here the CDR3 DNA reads TGTGCCATCAGCGGGGGGCGGGGGACAGATACGCAGTATTTT. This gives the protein CAISGGRGTDTQYF.

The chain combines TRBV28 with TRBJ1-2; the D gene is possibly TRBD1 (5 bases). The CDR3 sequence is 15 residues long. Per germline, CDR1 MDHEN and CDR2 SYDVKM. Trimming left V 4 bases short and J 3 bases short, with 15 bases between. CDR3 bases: TGTGCCAGCAGTTCGGGGGGAGGGGCTCACTATGGCTACACCTTC. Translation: CASSSGGGAHYGYTF.

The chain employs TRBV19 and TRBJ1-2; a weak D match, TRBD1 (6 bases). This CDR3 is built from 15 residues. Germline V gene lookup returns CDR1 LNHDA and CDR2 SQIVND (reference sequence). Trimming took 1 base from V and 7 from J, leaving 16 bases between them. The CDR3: CASSIGGRGRSGYTF. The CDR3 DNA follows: TGTGCCAGTAGTATAGGCGGCAGGGGACGGAGTGGCTACACCTTC.

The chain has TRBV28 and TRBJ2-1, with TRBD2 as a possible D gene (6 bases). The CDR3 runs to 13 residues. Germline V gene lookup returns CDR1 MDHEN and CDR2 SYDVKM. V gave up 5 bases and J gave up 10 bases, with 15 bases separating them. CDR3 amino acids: CASSPSTGGEQFF. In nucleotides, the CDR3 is TGTGCCAGCAGTCCCTCAACCGGGGGAGAGCAGTTCTTC.

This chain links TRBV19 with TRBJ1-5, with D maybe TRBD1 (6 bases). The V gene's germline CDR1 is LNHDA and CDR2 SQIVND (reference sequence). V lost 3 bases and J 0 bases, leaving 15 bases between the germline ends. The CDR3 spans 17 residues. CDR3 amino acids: CASSIWQGRNSNQPQHF. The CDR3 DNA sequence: TGTGCCAGTAGTATTTGGCAGGGGAGAAATAGCAATCAGCCCCAGCATTTT.

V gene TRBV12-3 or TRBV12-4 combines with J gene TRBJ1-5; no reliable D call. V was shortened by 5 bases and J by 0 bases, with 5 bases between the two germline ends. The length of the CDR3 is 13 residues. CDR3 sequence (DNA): TGTGCCAGCAGTAGGGATAGCAATCAGCCCCAGCATTTT. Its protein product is CASSRDSNQPQHF.

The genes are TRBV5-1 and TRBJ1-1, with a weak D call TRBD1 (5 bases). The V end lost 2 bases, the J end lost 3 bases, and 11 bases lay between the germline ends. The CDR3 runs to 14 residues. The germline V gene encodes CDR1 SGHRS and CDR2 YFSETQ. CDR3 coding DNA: TGCGCCAGCAGCTTAGTATCGGGGGACACTGAAGCTTTCTTT. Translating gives CASSLVSGDTEAFF.

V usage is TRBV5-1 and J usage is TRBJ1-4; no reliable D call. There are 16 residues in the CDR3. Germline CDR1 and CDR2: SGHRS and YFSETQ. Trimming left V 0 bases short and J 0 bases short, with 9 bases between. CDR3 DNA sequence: TGCGCCAGCAGCTTGGTCAGCGGAGCAACTAATGAAAAACTGTTTTTT. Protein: CASSLVSGATNEKLFF.